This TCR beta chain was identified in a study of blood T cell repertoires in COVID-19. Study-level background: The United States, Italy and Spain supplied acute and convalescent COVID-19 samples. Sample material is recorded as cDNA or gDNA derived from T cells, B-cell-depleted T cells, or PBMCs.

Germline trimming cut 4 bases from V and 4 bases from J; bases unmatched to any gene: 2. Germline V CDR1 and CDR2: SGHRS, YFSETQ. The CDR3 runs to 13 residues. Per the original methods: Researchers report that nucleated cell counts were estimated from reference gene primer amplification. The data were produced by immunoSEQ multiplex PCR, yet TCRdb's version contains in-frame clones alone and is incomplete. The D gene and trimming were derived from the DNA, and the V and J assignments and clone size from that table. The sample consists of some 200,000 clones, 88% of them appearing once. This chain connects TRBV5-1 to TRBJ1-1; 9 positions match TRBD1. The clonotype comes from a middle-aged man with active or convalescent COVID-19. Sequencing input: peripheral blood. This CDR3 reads CASSPQGATEAFF. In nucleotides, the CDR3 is TGCGCCAGCAGCCCACAGGGGGCCACTGAAGCTTTCTTT.